The 26 T cell receptor beta chains reported below all come from one sample, sequenced in a study of T cells in Graves' hyperthyroidism and ophthalmopathy. Amplification of TCR beta CDR3 regions was performed using RNA transcripts as template. The HTBI primer set drove a first-round RT-PCR of the TCR CDR3. TCRdb ran MiXCR on the multiplex PCR reads and lists one entry per CDR3 protein. The data hold 490,000 or so distinct CDR3 sequences, with under 25% observed a single time. Sequenced material: blood. All receptors come from a woman in her 70s with Graves' ophthalmopathy.

In its sample, this clonotype was seen many times. This rearrangement joins TRBV12-3 or TRBV12-4 to TRBJ2-3, with D perhaps TRBD1 (6 bases). The CDR3 has 13 amino acids. V was clipped by 7 bases and J by 6 bases, with 14 bases between them. Here the CDR3 reads CASTVGHVDTQYF. The CDR3 DNA sequence: TGTGCCAGCACCGTGGGACATGTGGATACGCAGTATTTT.

The V gene is TRBV7-2, the J gene TRBJ2-4; 9 bases are a match to TRBD2. This CDR3 comprises 21 residues. Germline CDR1 and CDR2: SGHTA and FQGNSA. With V trimmed by 5 bases and J by 0 bases, 20 bases remained unmatched. As DNA, the CDR3 is TGTGCCAGCAGCCTTACATTGGCGGCGGCTAGCGGGGTAATAGCCAAAAACATTCAGTACTTC. As protein: CASSLTLAAASGVIAKNIQYF.

The chain recombines TRBV5-5 with TRBJ1-1; 7 nucleotides align to TRBD1. V trimming: 4 bases; J trimming: 2 bases; junction bases outside the gene matches: 5. The CDR3 totals 14 residues. The germline V gene has CDR1 SGHKS and CDR2 YYEKEE (reference sequence). The CDR3 nucleotides read TGTGCCAGCAGCGTCCGACAGGGAAACACTGAAGCTTTCTTT. Protein product: CASSVRQGNTEAFF.

The V call is TRBV12-3 or TRBV12-4, the J call TRBJ2-1; TRBD2 matches 10 bases. The CDR3 covers 16 residues. Trimming at V came to 1 base and at J to 4 bases, leaving 4 bases not matched to a gene. The CDR3 loop is CASSLGALAGYNEQFF. The CDR3, as DNA: TGTGCCAGCAGTTTAGGGGCACTAGCGGGGTACAATGAGCAGTTCTTC.

In this sample, this clonotype turned up many times. This sequence joins TRBV28 and TRBJ2-1; TRBD2 agrees at 11 bases. V lost 6 bases to trimming and J lost 8 bases; unmatched junction nucleotides: 3. This CDR3 comprises 13 residues. Germline V gene sequence: CDR1 MDHEN, CDR2 SYDVKM. In nucleotides, the CDR3 is TGTGCCAGCAGACTAGCGGGAGTCCATGAGCAGTTCTTC. It encodes CASRLAGVHEQFF. The whole variable domain, remainder taken from reference TRBV28 and TRBJ2-1, is DVKVTQSSRYLVKRTGEKVFLECVQDMDHENMFWYRQDPGLGLRLIYFSYDVKMKEKGDIPEGYSVSREKKERFSLILESASTNQTSMYLCASRLAGVHEQFFGPGTRLTVL.

The genes are TRBV19 and TRBJ1-2, with 10 nucleotides matching TRBD1. The CDR3 length is 14 residues. V lost 6 bases and J lost 3; bases outside the gene matches: 4. Germline V lookup: CDR1 LNHDA, CDR2 SQIVND (reference sequence). CDR3 sequence: CASSRGTGDYGYTF. CDR3 nucleotides: TGTGCCAGTAGCAGGGGGACAGGGGACTATGGCTACACCTTC. The entire variable domain, with the rest obtained from reference TRBV19 and TRBJ1-2, is as follows: DGGITQSPKYLFRKEGQNVTLSCEQNLNHDAMYWYRQDPGQGLRLIYYSQIVNDFQKGDIAEGYSVSREKKESFPLTVTSAQKNPTAFYLCASSRGTGDYGYTFGSGTRLTVV.

The V gene is TRBV6-6, the J gene TRBJ1-5; tentatively, D is TRBD1 (5 bases). V lost 0 bases and J lost 1, with 7 bases in between. This CDR3 is built from 15 residues. Germline-derived CDR1 and CDR2 are MNHNY and SVGAGI (reference sequence). Here the CDR3 reads CASSYSGDSNQPQHF. As DNA, the CDR3 is TGTGCCAGCAGTTACTCTGGGGACAGCAATCAGCCCCAGCATTTT.

This clonotype was seen only a few times. The J gene is TRBJ2-5, the V gene TRBV6-1, with D perhaps matching TRBD2 (5 bases). Germline V gene sequence: CDR1 MNHNS, CDR2 SASEGT. Trimming shortened V by 6 bases and J by 5 bases, and 13 bases separated the two germline ends. CDR3 length: 13 residues. The CDR3: CASRILAAETQYF. The DNA for the CDR3 is TGTGCCAGCAGAATTCTAGCCGCGGAGACCCAGTACTTC.

This rearrangement joins TRBV20-1 to TRBJ1-1; TRBD1 might be the D (5 bases). CDR3 length: 15 amino acids. V was cut by 2 bases and J by 1 base, with 14 bases left in between. Germline lookup yields CDR1 DFQATT and CDR2 SNEGSKA (reference sequence). CDR3 loop: CSARPSWGENTEAFF. The CDR3 coding sequence is TGCAGTGCTAGACCTAGCTGGGGGGAGAACACTGAAGCTTTCTTT.

V and J are TRBV3-1 and TRBJ2-7; 7 bases match TRBD2. The CDR3 is 18 amino acids. Per germline, CDR1 LGHDT and CDR2 YNNKEL (reference sequence). The V segment lost 2 bases and the J segment 2 bases; nucleotides outside the gene matches: 15. CDR3 amino acids: CASSQPPTSGIITYEQYF. The CDR3 coding sequence is TGTGCCAGCAGCCAACCCCCCACGAGCGGGATCATAACCTACGAGCAGTACTTC.

This clonotype has a count of ten or more. The chain has TRBV30 and TRBJ2-7; no clear D gene. CDR3 length: 11 residues. CDR1 is GTSNPN, CDR2 SVGIG, per germline (reference sequence). V lost 0 bases and J 9 bases, leaving 9 bases between the germline ends. This chain's CDR3 is CAWSVRAMQYF. The CDR3 DNA reads as TGTGCCTGGAGTGTACGGGCTATGCAGTACTTC. Complete variable domain (other parts from reference TRBV30 and TRBJ2-7): SQTIHQWPATLVQPVGSPLSLECTVEGTSNPNLYWYRQAAGRGLQLLFYSVGIGQISSEVPQNLSASRPQDRQFILSSKKLLLSDSGFYLCAWSVRAMQYFGPGTRLTVT.

This clonotype was counted a few times. The chain has TRBV15 and TRBJ2-5; D call uncertain. The V end lost 1 base, the J end lost 5 bases, and 5 bases lay between the germline ends. The CDR3 covers 12 residues. CDR1 LNHNV and CDR2 YYDKDF come from the germline V gene (reference sequence). CDR3 nucleotides: TGTGCCACCAGCAGAGGGCCGGAGACCCAGTACTTC. Translated, it gives CATSRGPETQYF.

This chain links TRBV3-1 with TRBJ2-2; no definite D call. Deletions cut 0 bases from V and 2 bases from J, with 7 bases between. Germline CDR1 is LGHDT and CDR2 is YNNKEL (reference sequence). The CDR3 covers 15 residues. CDR3 sequence reads: CASSQDTINTGELFF. The CDR3, as DNA: TGTGCCAGCAGCCAAGATACGATAAACACCGGGGAGCTGTTTTTT.

As regards this clonotype: Since a much larger clone is just one base distant, this may be a read error. The chain combines TRBV20-1 with TRBJ1-1; 7 bases match TRBD1. Germline V gene lookup returns CDR1 DFQATT and CDR2 SNEGSKA (reference sequence). The CDR3 runs to 14 residues. The CDR3 DNA reads TGCAGAGCTAGATGGGACAGTAGGAACACTGAAGCTTTCTTT. As protein: CRARWDSRNTEAFF.

V and J are TRBV6-1 and TRBJ2-3, with 9 bases aligning to TRBD1. Trimming at V came to 5 bases and at J to 2 bases, leaving 8 bases not matched to a gene. Germline loops: CDR1 MNHNS, CDR2 SASEGT. This CDR3 region has 16 residues. The CDR3 sequence: CASSFTGTGTTDTQYF. The CDR3 DNA reads as TGTGCCAGCAGTTTTACCGGGACAGGGACCACAGATACGCAGTATTTT.

The table lists this clonotype with many counts. This chain links TRBV12-3 or TRBV12-4 with TRBJ2-3; D unclear. The V gene lost 2 bases and the J gene lost 4 bases, with 13 bases spanning the gap. This CDR3 contains 15 residues. As DNA, the CDR3 is TGTGCCAGCAGTTTAACTGCTAAATCAGCAGATACGCAGTATTTT. Translated: CASSLTAKSADTQYF.

In its sample, this clonotype was seen once. The J gene is TRBJ2-2, the V gene TRBV9; no reliable D call. Germline lookup yields CDR1 SGDLS and CDR2 YYNGEE. The CDR3 loop spans 16 amino acids. Trimming shortened V by 2 bases and J by 8 bases, and 19 bases separated the two germline ends. CDR3 DNA: TGTGCCAGCAGCGTTGGAAGGACCCCCACCCTTGGGGAGCTGTTTTTT. It is translated as CASSVGRTPTLGELFF.

This sequence joins TRBV3-1 and TRBJ1-1; 8 bases fit TRBD1. The V and J ends lost 3 bases and 1 base, in that order; junction bases with no gene match: 4. The germline CDR1 and CDR2 sequences are LGHDT and YNNKEL (reference sequence). The CDR3 is 15 amino acids. CDR3 in amino acids: CASSQAGQANTEAFF. The CDR3 nucleotides are TGTGCCAGCAGCCAGGCGGGACAGGCGAACACTGAAGCTTTCTTT.

This clonotype was detected many times. One junction end does not reproduce the germline sequence, and a read error may be involved. The rearrangement uses TRBV7-7 and TRBJ2-7; D might be TRBD1 (6 bases). This CDR3 has 14 amino acids. The germline V gene encodes CDR1 SSHAT and CDR2 FNYEAQ (reference sequence). The CDR3 nucleotides are TGTGCTAGCACTTCAAAACAGGGAAGGTACGAGCAGTACTTC. It is translated as CASTSKQGRYEQYF. Variable domain in full (rest from reference TRBV7-7 and TRBJ2-7): GAGVSQSPRYKVTKRGQDVTLRCDPISSHATLYWYQQALGQGPEFLTYFNYEAQPDKSGLPSDRFSAERPEGSISTLTIQRTEQRDSAMYRCASTSKQGRYEQYFGPGTRLTVT.

This clonotype was picked up many times. V usage is TRBV3-1 and J usage is TRBJ1-1; unclear D gene. V dropped 0 bases and J dropped 8 bases, with 10 bases sitting between them. From germline, CDR1 is LGHDT and CDR2 YNNKEL (reference sequence). CDR3 length: 13 amino acids. The CDR3, as DNA: TGTGCCAGCAGCCAAGAGGGGAGCGGAGAAGCTTTCTTT. Translated: CASSQEGSGEAFF.

This clonotype was detected ten times or more. J is TRBJ2-3 and V is TRBV12-3 or TRBV12-4, with D perhaps TRBD1 (6 bases). The CDR3 is made up of 14 amino acids. V was trimmed by 6 bases and J by 4 bases, leaving 14 bases between them. The CDR3 region is CASRALGGPDTQYF. CDR3 bases: TGTGCCAGCAGGGCACTAGGGGGACCAGATACGCAGTATTTT.

This clonotype was seen a handful of times. V gene TRBV7-9 combines with J gene TRBJ2-7; 10 bases fit TRBD1. J was trimmed by 4 bases and V by 2 bases; bases with no gene match: 8. The CDR3 length is 16 residues. The germline gives CDR1 SEHNR, CDR2 FQNEAQ (reference sequence). The CDR3 DNA reads TGTGCCAGCAGCTTAACCCGGGACAGGGGTTCTTACGAGCAGTACTTC. Translated: CASSLTRDRGSYEQYF.

This chain joins TRBV20-1 and TRBJ1-4, with a tentative D call TRBD1 (6 bases). Per germline, CDR1 DFQATT and CDR2 SNEGSKA (reference sequence). The V and J ends lost 6 bases and 8 bases respectively, with 19 bases between them. CDR3 length: 14 residues. CDR3 coding DNA: TGCAGTGCCCCCGGCGGAGGGGGGGGCGAAAAACTGTTTTTT. This translates into CSAPGGGGGEKLFF.

This clonotype was seen many times. The chain couples TRBV12-3 or TRBV12-4 to TRBJ2-3; D is unresolved. The CDR3 covers 13 residues. V lost 7 bases to trimming and J lost 4 bases, with 12 bases between them. The CDR3 sequence is CASTGLVSDTQYF. For the CDR3, the DNA is TGTGCCAGCACTGGCCTGGTTTCAGATACGCAGTATTTT.

This chain joins TRBV19 and TRBJ2-1, with 9 bases lining up with TRBD2. Trimming removed 3 bases from V and 4 bases from J; junction bases left unmatched: 4. Germline CDR1 LNHDA, CDR2 SQIVND (reference sequence). The length of the CDR3 is 15 residues. The CDR3: CASSIGSGRYNEQFF. The CDR3 coding sequence is TGTGCCAGTAGTATTGGGAGCGGGAGGTACAATGAGCAGTTCTTC.

In this sample, this clonotype turned up a few times. V and J are TRBV7-2 and TRBJ2-1; 14 nucleotides align to TRBD2. With 7 bases clipped from V and 6 bases from J, the junction kept 5 bases outside the gene matches. The CDR3 totals 15 residues. Per the germline V gene, CDR1 is SGHTA and CDR2 is FQGNSA. The DNA of the CDR3 is TGTGCCAGCATCTCGACTAGCGGGAGGGCCAATGAGCAGTTCTTC. It specifies CASISTSGRANEQFF.